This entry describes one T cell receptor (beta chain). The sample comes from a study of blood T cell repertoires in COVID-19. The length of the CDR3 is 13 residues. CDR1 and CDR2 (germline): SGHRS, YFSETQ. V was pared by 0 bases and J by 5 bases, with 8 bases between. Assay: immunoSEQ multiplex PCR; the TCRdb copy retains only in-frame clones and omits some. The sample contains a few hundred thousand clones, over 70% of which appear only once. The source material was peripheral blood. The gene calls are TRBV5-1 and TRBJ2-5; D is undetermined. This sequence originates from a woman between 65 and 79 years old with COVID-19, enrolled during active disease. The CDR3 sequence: CASSLGMRETQYF. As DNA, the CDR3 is TGCGCCAGCAGCTTGGGGATGAGGGAGACCCAGTACTTC.